This T cell receptor beta chain was documented in a study of blood T cell repertoires in COVID-19. This CDR3 region has 14 residues. Per germline, CDR1 SGHTA and CDR2 FQGNSA. The V gene lost 9 bases and the J gene lost 0 bases, with 11 bases spanning the gap. The data were produced by immunoSEQ multiplex PCR, yet TCRdb's version contains in-frame clones alone and is incomplete. The sample has some 190,000 clones; around three quarters are singletons. Sequencing was done on a sample of PBMCs or T cells enriched from blood (not recorded which). V gene TRBV7-2 combines with J gene TRBJ2-2; D may be TRBD2 (5 bases). This clonotype was obtained from a woman aged 50 to 60 with acute COVID-19. DNA of the CDR3: TGTGCCAGAAGCGGAGTCGCGAACACCGGGGAGCTGTTTTTT. The encoded protein is CARSGVANTGELFF.